These T cell receptor beta chains were read from a single sample in a study of T-cell reconstitution after alpha-beta-depleted transplantation in children. Via MiXCR, TCRdb re-called the PCR reads, giving one row per CDR3 protein. The sample has around 480,000 distinct CDR3 sequences; 30% to 35% are singletons. Material: PBMCs from the stem cell graft donor, obtained from the stem cell graft. These receptors originate from a human donor who donated a stem cell graft to a child with aplastic anemia. Both conserved end residues are part of each CDR3. A D gene is named only where the DNA matches it firmly. Clone size, where shown, is once, few, many, or a class for clones that have expanded.

D gene: -
V gene: TRBV18
clone size: -
J gene: TRBJ2-1
CDR3 protein: CASSPSSLGSVENEQFF
CDR3 DNA: TGTGCCAGCTCACCTTCCTCCCTAGGATCTGTGGAGAATGAGCAGTTCTTC

D gene: TRBD1
V gene: TRBV20-1
clone size: few
J gene: TRBJ2-3
CDR3 protein: CSAPNRGSTDTQYF
CDR3 DNA: TGCAGTGCTCCGAACAGGGGGAGCACAGATACGCAGTATTTT

D gene: -
V gene: TRBV18
clone size: -
J gene: TRBJ1-1
CDR3 protein: CASSTITGSEAFF
CDR3 DNA: TGTGCCAGCTCGACGATCACAGGGTCTGAAGCTTTCTTT

D gene: -
V gene: TRBV10-3
clone size: -
J gene: TRBJ2-7
CDR3 protein: CAISDRVYEQYF
CDR3 DNA: TGTGCCATCAGTGACAGGGTATACGAGCAGTACTTC

D gene: -
V gene: TRBV6-5
clone size: -
J gene: TRBJ1-3
CDR3 protein: CASRRKAPGNTIYF
CDR3 DNA: TGTGCCAGCAGAAGGAAGGCCCCTGGAAACACCATATATTTT

D gene: -
V gene: TRBV28
clone size: -
J gene: TRBJ2-5
CDR3 protein: CASSSSGVQETQYF
CDR3 DNA: TGTGCCAGCAGTTCCTCCGGGGTACAAGAGACCCAGTACTTC

D gene: TRBD2
V gene: TRBV5-1
clone size: -
J gene: TRBJ2-5
CDR3 protein: CASSDGTSGQETQYF
CDR3 DNA: TGCGCCAGCAGCGATGGGACTAGCGGCCAAGAGACCCAGTACTTC

D gene: -
V gene: TRBV11-2
clone size: few
J gene: TRBJ1-1
CDR3 protein: CASSLIAGDNTEAFF
CDR3 DNA: TGTGCCAGCAGCTTAATAGCAGGTGACAACACTGAAGCTTTCTTT

D gene: -
V gene: TRBV18
clone size: -
J gene: TRBJ1-2
CDR3 protein: CASSPGQIETRYGYTF
CDR3 DNA: TGTGCCAGCTCACCGGGACAAATAGAGACAAGATATGGCTACACCTTC

D gene: -
V gene: TRBV24-1
clone size: few
J gene: TRBJ2-7
CDR3 protein: CATSDSGTEEWNEQYF
CDR3 DNA: TGTGCCACCAGTGATTCCGGGACCGAGGAGTGGAACGAGCAGTACTTC

D gene: -
V gene: TRBV29-1
clone size: -
J gene: TRBJ2-1
CDR3 protein: CSVEGEGSYNEQFF
CDR3 DNA: TGCAGCGTTGAAGGAGAAGGTTCCTACAATGAGCAGTTCTTC

D gene: -
V gene: TRBV25-1
clone size: few
J gene: TRBJ1-1
CDR3 protein: CASSDMATGNTEAFF
CDR3 DNA: TGTGCCAGCAGTGATATGGCCACAGGGAACACTGAAGCTTTCTTT

D gene: -
V gene: TRBV7-2
clone size: -
J gene: TRBJ1-4
CDR3 protein: CASTTVYAEKLFF
CDR3 DNA: TGTGCCAGCACCACGGTCTACGCGGAAAAACTGTTTTTT

D gene: -
V gene: TRBV10-3
clone size: few
J gene: TRBJ1-5
CDR3 protein: CAISEITAFNQPQHF
CDR3 DNA: TGTGCCATCAGTGAAATAACGGCCTTCAATCAGCCCCAGCATTTT

D gene: -
V gene: TRBV30
clone size: few
J gene: TRBJ2-5
CDR3 protein: CAWSGETQYF
CDR3 DNA: TGTGCCTGGAGTGGAGAGACCCAGTACTTC

D gene: TRBD1
V gene: TRBV30
clone size: -
J gene: TRBJ2-5
CDR3 protein: CAWDRGLGQETQYF
CDR3 DNA: TGTGCCTGGGATAGGGGGCTTGGGCAAGAGACCCAGTACTTC

D gene: TRBD1
V gene: TRBV11-2
clone size: -
J gene: TRBJ1-1
CDR3 protein: CASSPRGGPGQAITEAFF
CDR3 DNA: TGTGCCAGCAGCCCGAGGGGGGGACCGGGACAGGCGATCACTGAAGCTTTCTTT

D gene: -
V gene: TRBV3-1
clone size: -
J gene: TRBJ1-2
CDR3 protein: CASSQVFTAPYGYTF
CDR3 DNA: TGTGCCAGCAGCCAAGTGTTCACAGCTCCCTATGGCTACACCTTC

D gene: TRBD2
V gene: TRBV20-1
clone size: -
J gene: TRBJ2-3
CDR3 protein: CSASQLAGGRDTQYF
CDR3 DNA: TGCAGTGCTAGTCAACTAGCGGGAGGGAGGGATACGCAGTATTTT

D gene: -
V gene: TRBV14
clone size: -
J gene: TRBJ1-2
CDR3 protein: CASSRDTANYGYTF
CDR3 DNA: TGTGCCAGCAGCCGTGATACAGCTAACTATGGCTACACCTTC

D gene: TRBD1
V gene: TRBV20-1
clone size: few
J gene: TRBJ2-6
CDR3 protein: CSASPPRGRGANVLTF
CDR3 DNA: TGCAGTGCTAGTCCCCCCAGGGGGCGTGGGGCCAACGTCCTGACTTTC

D gene: -
V gene: TRBV14
clone size: -
J gene: TRBJ2-3
CDR3 protein: CASSQYLGSPTDTQYF
CDR3 DNA: TGTGCCAGCAGCCAATATCTGGGGAGTCCCACAGATACGCAGTATTTT

D gene: -
V gene: TRBV12-3/TRBV12-4
clone size: -
J gene: TRBJ2-3
CDR3 protein: CASSLGQVTADTQYF
CDR3 DNA: TGTGCCAGCAGTTTAGGACAGGTTACAGCAGATACGCAGTATTTT

D gene: -
V gene: TRBV5-6
clone size: -
J gene: TRBJ1-3
CDR3 protein: CASSFGAEGTSGNTIYF
CDR3 DNA: TGTGCCAGCAGCTTTGGGGCAGAGGGCACCTCTGGAAACACCATATATTTT

D gene: -
V gene: TRBV29-1
clone size: many
J gene: TRBJ1-1
CDR3 protein: CSVEQVMNTEAFF
CDR3 DNA: TGCAGCGTTGAACAGGTCATGAACACTGAAGCTTTCTTT

D gene: -
V gene: TRBV7-6
clone size: -
J gene: TRBJ1-1
CDR3 protein: CASSLVGGPNTEAFF
CDR3 DNA: TGTGCCAGCAGCTTAGTGGGAGGACCGAACACTGAAGCTTTCTTT

D gene: TRBD1
V gene: TRBV18
clone size: -
J gene: TRBJ1-1
CDR3 protein: CASSRLGQGGAMNTEAFF
CDR3 DNA: TGTGCCAGCTCACGACTGGGACAGGGAGGCGCCATGAACACTGAAGCTTTCTTT

D gene: -
V gene: TRBV12-3/TRBV12-4
clone size: few
J gene: TRBJ2-7
CDR3 protein: CASSFLGTYEQYF
CDR3 DNA: TGTGCCAGCAGTTTTCTGGGGACCTACGAGCAGTACTTC

D gene: -
V gene: TRBV20-1
clone size: -
J gene: TRBJ1-6
CDR3 protein: CSAPGHGDDNSPLHF
CDR3 DNA: TGCAGTGCCCCAGGGCATGGCGACGATAATTCACCCCTCCACTTT

D gene: -
V gene: TRBV20-1
clone size: -
J gene: TRBJ1-4
CDR3 protein: CSARDGRMKLFF
CDR3 DNA: TGCAGTGCTAGAGATGGGAGAATGAAACTGTTTTTT

D gene: -
V gene: TRBV6-5
clone size: -
J gene: TRBJ1-1
CDR3 protein: CASSYHNSFTEAFF
CDR3 DNA: TGTGCCAGCAGTTACCACAACAGCTTCACTGAAGCTTTCTTT

D gene: -
V gene: TRBV5-6
clone size: -
J gene: TRBJ1-5
CDR3 protein: CASSLAGSGLGQPQHF
CDR3 DNA: TGTGCCAGCAGCTTGGCAGGGTCGGGCCTTGGGCAGCCCCAGCATTTT

D gene: -
V gene: TRBV5-1
clone size: -
J gene: TRBJ1-3
CDR3 protein: CASSLERTQGNTIYF
CDR3 DNA: TGCGCCAGCAGCTTGGAACGGACACAAGGAAACACCATATATTTT

D gene: TRBD1
V gene: TRBV7-9
clone size: few
J gene: TRBJ2-7
CDR3 protein: CASSSNSGQGSNEQYF
CDR3 DNA: TGTGCCAGCAGCTCAAACTCGGGACAGGGGAGTAACGAGCAGTACTTC

D gene: -
V gene: TRBV27
clone size: -
J gene: TRBJ2-2
CDR3 protein: CASRPGTETGELFF
CDR3 DNA: TGTGCCAGCAGGCCAGGGACGGAGACCGGGGAGCTGTTTTTT

D gene: -
V gene: TRBV28
clone size: -
J gene: TRBJ2-2
CDR3 protein: CASSLFTVLSGELFF
CDR3 DNA: TGTGCCAGCAGTTTATTTACAGTTTTAAGCGGGGAGCTGTTTTTT

D gene: -
V gene: TRBV12-3/TRBV12-4
clone size: -
J gene: TRBJ1-1
CDR3 protein: CASSLGPYRTEAFF
CDR3 DNA: TGTGCCAGCAGTTTAGGTCCCTATCGGACTGAAGCTTTCTTT

D gene: -
V gene: TRBV7-2
clone size: few
J gene: TRBJ2-3
CDR3 protein: CASSLERRRTDTQYF
CDR3 DNA: TGTGCCAGCAGCTTAGAGAGACGACGCACAGATACGCAGTATTTT

D gene: -
V gene: TRBV12-3/TRBV12-4
clone size: once
J gene: TRBJ1-2
CDR3 protein: CASRSGAGPGNYGYTF
CDR3 DNA: TGTGCCAGCAGATCGGGAGCGGGGCCTGGCAACTATGGCTACACCTTC

D gene: -
V gene: TRBV30
clone size: many
J gene: TRBJ2-2
CDR3 protein: CAWSYLGFSSTGELFF
CDR3 DNA: TGTGCCTGGAGTTACCTAGGATTTTCAAGCACCGGGGAGCTGTTTTTT

D gene: -
V gene: TRBV2
clone size: -
J gene: TRBJ1-6
CDR3 protein: CASRSFGQPPLHF
CDR3 DNA: TGTGCCAGCAGAAGCTTCGGACAGCCACCCCTCCACTTT

D gene: -
V gene: TRBV20-1
clone size: -
J gene: TRBJ1-1
CDR3 protein: CSARSGFTEAFF
CDR3 DNA: TGCAGTGCTAGGTCGGGGTTCACTGAAGCTTTCTTT

D gene: -
V gene: TRBV7-6
clone size: -
J gene: TRBJ2-2
CDR3 protein: CASSRTQGRGELFF
CDR3 DNA: TGTGCCAGCAGCCGGACCCAGGGGAGAGGGGAGCTGTTTTTT

D gene: -
V gene: TRBV5-6
clone size: -
J gene: TRBJ1-5
CDR3 protein: CASSLQMGGGSNQPQHF
CDR3 DNA: TGTGCCAGCAGCTTGCAAATGGGGGGAGGTAGCAATCAGCCCCAGCATTTT

D gene: -
V gene: TRBV6-1
clone size: -
J gene: TRBJ2-7
CDR3 protein: CASSQLTVWGRVAEQYF
CDR3 DNA: TGTGCCAGCAGTCAACTTACTGTGTGGGGCAGGGTGGCCGAGCAGTACTTC

D gene: TRBD2
V gene: TRBV5-1
clone size: few
J gene: TRBJ2-3
CDR3 protein: CASSGEAGGPTTDTQYF
CDR3 DNA: TGCGCCAGCAGCGGAGAAGCGGGAGGGCCAACCACAGATACGCAGTATTTT

D gene: TRBD1
V gene: TRBV6-2/TRBV6-3
clone size: -
J gene: TRBJ2-6
CDR3 protein: CASSRRSGQGAFNVLTF
CDR3 DNA: TGTGCCAGCAGTCGGAGAAGCGGACAGGGGGCGTTCAACGTCCTGACTTTC

D gene: -
V gene: TRBV29-1
clone size: -
J gene: TRBJ2-7
CDR3 protein: CSARPPGLGEQYF
CDR3 DNA: TGCAGCGCAAGACCCCCGGGGCTGGGCGAGCAGTACTTC

D gene: TRBD2
V gene: TRBV9
clone size: -
J gene: TRBJ2-1
CDR3 protein: CASSGLAGVPNEQFF
CDR3 DNA: TGTGCCAGCAGCGGACTAGCGGGAGTACCTAATGAGCAGTTCTTC

D gene: TRBD1
V gene: TRBV28
clone size: few
J gene: TRBJ2-7
CDR3 protein: CASSFGRDRSYEQYF
CDR3 DNA: TGTGCCAGCAGTTTCGGGCGGGACAGGTCCTACGAGCAGTACTTC